This TCR beta chain was found in a study of CD8 T cells in Susac syndrome. Reverse transcription of about 0.45 to 1 ug RNA was performed with random hexamers. MiXCR, run by TCRdb on the immunoSEQ multiplex PCR reads, gives a single entry per CDR3 protein. The data contain 180,000 or so distinct CDR3 sequences, roughly 94% of them singletons. This CDR3 has 15 amino acids. The V gene is TRBV1, the J gene TRBJ1-2. TRBV1 is designated a pseudogene. The clonotype was recovered from a human donor in good health. Sequencing used CD4+ T cells from PBMCs. The CDR3 here is CTSSQDRQEDYGYTF. In DNA form, the CDR3 reads TGCACCAGCAGCCAAGACAGGCAGGAGGACTATGGCTACACCTTC.